This T cell receptor beta chain originates from a study of tumor-infiltrating lymphocytes in primary liver carcinoma (dated 2017 in TCRdb). Study-wide context: The five patients, three men and two women aged 30 to 69 years, had hepatocellular carcinoma (four) or combined HCC and intrahepatic cholangiocarcinoma (one). The five patients had tumors staged T1-T3 N0M0, with maximum diameters ranging from roughly 4 to 10 cm. Roughly 3.65 to 7.13 million productive TCRbeta reads were obtained per sample, and no significant difference in read depth was found between tissue types. For each liver tumor, the study sampled five regions along with adjacent normal tissue and blood, and applied TCRbeta repertoire sequencing, expression microarrays and whole-exome sequencing. A total of 35 or so specimens from 5 patients underwent TCRbeta repertoire sequencing, comprising roughly 25 tumor regions, 5 adjacent noncancerous liver tissues and 5 peripheral blood samples. To link TCRbeta repertoire diversity to the local molecular phenotype, the approximately 23 tumor region samples were profiled with Agilent mRNA microarrays. Technical replicate repertoires showed high reproducibility, with mean shared-clone rates roughly 0.88 and correlation coefficients above 0.95.

On the study overall, not on this receptor specifically: Only about 7-25% of top clones were found in all five regions of a tumor, suggesting spatial heterogeneity of tumor-infiltrating T cells. Pairs of tumor regions showed greater repertoire overlap (mean around 36%) than tumor-adjacent pairs (approximately 17%) or tumor-blood pairs (around 15%), which is consistent with antigen-driven expansion. Only 4 or 5 patients were included in the study, and the authors note that the findings should be validated in a larger study. Only the TCR beta chain was sequenced, which likely underestimates true repertoire diversity because unpaired alpha chains were not captured. A significantly larger repertoire fraction was made up by the top 250 clones in tumors than in blood (p = 0.039). Bulk unsorted samples precluded comparing CD4+ and CD8+ T cell repertoires.

Using a constant-region primer and ProtoScript II reverse transcriptase, TCRbeta-specific cDNA was reverse-transcribed from 500 ng total RNA. TCRbeta libraries were built with three nested multiplex PCR rounds, a slightly modified ARM-PCR procedure. Each of the first two PCR rounds ran for approximately 10 cycles and used multiplex TRBV1-TRBV30 forward primers together with a Cbeta reverse primer. Sample barcodes and Illumina adapters were attached in a final 25-cycle PCR using Deep VentR polymerase. Amplicons of 200-500 bp were gel-purified with a QIAquick gel extraction kit before sequencing. TCRbeta amplicons were sequenced on an Illumina HiSeq 2500 with 250-bp paired-end reads. The authors processed their data as follows. Reads were quality-trimmed with Trimmomatic v0.33, and paired reads were merged with FLASH v1.2.11 to recover full CDR3 sequences. V, D and J germline segments were assigned to the rearranged TCRbeta sequences by MiGEC v1.2.1b. VDJtools v1.0.0 computed clonotype statistics and Shannon-Wiener diversity indices. Except for diversity analysis, only each sample's 250 most abundant clonotypes were used in subsequent analyses to reduce sampling bias. In-frame beta chains were kept once TCRdb had trimmed the public reads at Q25 with fastp and called clones with MiXCR. Each entry is one CDR3 protein sequence, shown with its most common DNA and genes. TCRdb's processing, not the authors', yielded these V and J calls. The sample table records tens of thousands of distinct CDR3 sequences; over 60% of these occur just once. Approximately 20% of the sample is in the top ten clones.

Comments on this clonotype: Its binding antigen is unknown. No much larger clonotype is one base removed from it; base qualities were not supplied.

The CDR3 covers 13 residues, taking in both the cysteine and the phenylalanine. Only CDR3 DNA remains: 39 bases, in frame from the first base. As encoded in the germline V gene, CDR1 is WSHSY while CDR2 is SAAADI. Total RNA and DNA were co-extracted from around 20-30 mg of bulk tissue with the AllPrep DNA/RNA mini kit, without cell sorting. Between late 2015 and March 2016, about five patients in China with histopathologically diagnosed primary liver carcinoma had their tumors surgically resected. At the time of sampling, the patients had chronic HBV infection and had not received any treatment. Each tumor was sampled at five spatially separated regions: the tumor centre plus the superior, inferior, left-lateral and right-lateral poles. According to histology, viable tumor cells made up more than 75% of every tumor sample. Pieces of fresh tumor and adjacent tissue were cut in half, with one half kept in RNAlater at -80 degrees C and the other half sent for histology.

Source material: liver tumor tissue from sampling region 1. Read against the paper, the sample's cell subset or site label means: tumor region T1, superior pole. The TCR comes from a man between 40 and 49 years old with primary liver carcinoma and hepatitis B virus infection. This sequence uses TRBV10-2 and TRBJ2-5; a tentative D call is TRBD2 (5 bases match). The DNA is TGCACCTGCAGTGAGTTTGGGGAGAAGACCCAGTACTTC. This codes for CTCSEFGEKTQYF.